This note documents a single T cell receptor (beta chain) sequence. Its antigen is unknown. This sample is part of a study of cytomegalovirus exposure and HLA in healthy donors. The study, taken as a whole, reports: The study recorded 164 TCR beta chains that were cytomegalovirus-associated. Within an earlier analysis, most TCR beta V segments proved productive either about 87% or about 30% of the time.

The PCR employed 60 Vbeta primers together with 13 Jbeta primers. Profiling relied on immunoSEQ multiplex PCR, and the TCRdb table lists in-frame clones only, not all of them. The sample has under 200,000 clones, roughly 85% seen once. The CDR3 contains 13 residues. The germline V gene has CDR1 MNHNS and CDR2 SASEGT. Trimming shortened V by 4 bases and J by 7 bases, and 10 bases separated the two germline ends. Donors had nominal health at sampling but likely had unrecorded immune exposures. The origin of this receptor is a middle-aged woman in good health and CMV-seronegative. The sample was PBMCs. This chain connects TRBV6-1 to TRBJ2-2, with D uncertain. The CDR3 nucleotides read TGTGCCAGCAGTGCCCGGCCGGGCGGGGAGCTGTTTTTT. It codes for CASSARPGGELFF.